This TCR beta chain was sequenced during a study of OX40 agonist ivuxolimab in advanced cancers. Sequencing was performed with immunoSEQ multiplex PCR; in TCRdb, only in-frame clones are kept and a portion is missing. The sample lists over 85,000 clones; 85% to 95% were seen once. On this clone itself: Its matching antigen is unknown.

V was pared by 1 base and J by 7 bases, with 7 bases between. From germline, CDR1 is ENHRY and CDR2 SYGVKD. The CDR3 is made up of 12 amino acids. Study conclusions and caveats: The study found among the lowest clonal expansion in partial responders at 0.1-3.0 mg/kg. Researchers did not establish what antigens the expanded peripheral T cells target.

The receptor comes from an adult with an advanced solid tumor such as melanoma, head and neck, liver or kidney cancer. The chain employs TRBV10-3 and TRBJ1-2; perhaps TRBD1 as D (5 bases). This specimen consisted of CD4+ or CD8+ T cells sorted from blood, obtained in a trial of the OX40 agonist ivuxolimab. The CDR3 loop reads CAISEFGAGYTF. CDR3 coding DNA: TGTGCCATCAGTGAGTTCGGGGCTGGCTACACCTTC.